This entry concerns a single T cell receptor (beta chain). Its antigen is undetermined. RNA transcripts yielded amplified TCR beta CDR3 regions. The study used the HTBI primer set for a first-round RT-PCR of the TCR CDR3. Using its own MiXCR run on the multiplex PCR reads, TCRdb lists one record per CDR3 protein. The repertoire holds about 500,000 distinct CDR3 sequences, with 15% to 20% as singletons. The diagnoses drew upon clinical symptoms, serum thyroxine and TRAb, thyroid ultrasound and orbital computed tomography. Fresh peripheral blood, roughly 10 ml, was the source of the PBMCs. This record belongs to a study of T cells in Graves' hyperthyroidism and ophthalmopathy. Study-wide context: The authors collected peripheral blood at initial diagnosis, before any treatment.

Overall study findings and caveats: Ophthalmopathy onset followed model prediction by a median around 6.9 months.

The sequenced sample was blood. The receptor was derived from a woman younger than 35 with Graves' ophthalmopathy.

In nucleotides, the CDR3 is TGTGCCAGCAGCGGAACACCACAGGGGTCGGAAGCCTACGAGCAGTACTTC. Its protein is CASSGTPQGSEAYEQYF. The chain combines TRBV5-5 with TRBJ2-7; 7 nucleotides align to TRBD1. V was pared by 4 bases and J by 2 bases, with 15 bases of the junction left unmatched. The CDR3 is made up of 17 amino acids. Germline-derived CDR1 and CDR2 are SGHKS and YYEKEE (reference sequence).